This T cell receptor (beta chain) was sequenced in a study of blood T cell repertoires in COVID-19. About the study: Sources were T cells, B-cell-depleted T cells, or PBMCs; the material itself was cDNA or gDNA.

Authors' methods: Reference gene primer amplification gave nucleated cell count estimates. Sequencing was performed with immunoSEQ multiplex PCR; in TCRdb, only in-frame clones are kept and a portion is missing. That table supplies the V and J calls and clone size; D and trimming were determined from the DNA. Here the sample spans over 40,000 clones, around 83% being singletons. The receptor's source is a man in his 60s with active COVID-19. Sequencing was done on a sample of peripheral blood.

The CDR3 spells CASSFATSGSQYF. The CDR3 DNA reads TGTGCCAGCAGCTTCGCGACTAGCGGGTCGCAGTATTTT. The chain is built from TRBV9 and TRBJ2-3; 10 bases fit TRBD2. The V segment lost 4 bases and the J segment 10 bases; nucleotides outside the gene matches: 6. This CDR3 has 13 amino acids. Germline CDR1 is SGDLS and CDR2 is YYNGEE.